This T cell receptor beta chain was recovered during a study of tumor and adjacent non-tumor tissue in lung cancer. The overall study: The patients, roughly 10 men and 4 or 5 women, were about 31 to 85 with stage I to III disease. On average, productive TCRbeta reads reached about 4.17 million per sample.

This sample's RNA came from whole unsorted tissue. Donors were chemotherapy-naive, newly diagnosed lung cancer surgical patients in China, August–late 2014. Regarding this clonotype: Its target is unknown. Mismatch with germline at one junction end may stem from a read error.

The CDR3 is 11 amino acids. Germline V lookup: CDR1 SQVTM, CDR2 ANQGSEA. The library came from three nested PCR rounds adapted from ARM-PCR protocols. TCRdb itself ran the multiplex PCR reads through MiXCR, one entry per CDR3 protein. The sample has 100,000 to 120,000 distinct CDR3 sequences, over 70% seen once. Findings and limits, study-wide: In normal lung, the top 100 clones were significantly more dominant than in tumor.

The receptor's source is a man in his 70s with non-small cell lung cancer. V usage is TRBV29-1 and J usage is TRBJ1-2, with D perhaps matching TRBD1 (5 bases). Sequenced input: lung tumor tissue. The CDR3 protein is CSVSGAYGYIF. The CDR3 DNA is TGCAGCGTTTCTGGGGCGTATGGCTACATCTTC. Complete variable domain (other parts from reference TRBV29-1 and TRBJ1-2): SAVISQKPSRDICQRGTSLTIQCQVDSQVTMMFWYRQQPGQSLTLIATANQGSEATYESGFVIDKFPISRPNLTFSTLTVSNMSPEDSSIYLCSVSGAYGYIFGSGTRLTVV.